The present entry profiles one T cell receptor beta chain with its context. Its specificity is unknown. The study's findings and limits: Tumor Treg TCRs overlapped most with tumor naive CD4+ cells. In terms of TCR gene usage, tumor memory CD4+ T cells clustered together with blood and lymph node memory CD4+ cells, as well as with lymph node naive CD4+ cells.

Constant-region reverse primers amplified full-length variable regions, followed by semi-nested Nested Universal Primer A PCR. TCRdb re-analysed the 5' RACE reads in MiXCR, keeping a single row per CDR3 protein. The data show more than 45,000 distinct CDR3 sequences, around a quarter seen once. Memory CD4+ cells were defined as CD4+CD45RO+CD25-. Between the trimmed V and J ends, which lost 3 bases and 3 bases, there was a span of 9 bases. Per germline, CDR1 SEHNR and CDR2 FQNEAQ (reference sequence). The CDR3 runs to 14 residues. The chain joins TRBV7-9 to TRBJ1-5; D perhaps matches TRBD1 (5 bases). This receptor was identified in a female donor with breast cancer. The source material was tumor-infiltrating memory CD4+ T cells sorted from the breast tumor. Described subset: memory CD4+ T cells, CD4+CD45RO+CD25-. In nucleotides, the CDR3 is TGTGCCAGCAGCTTTGGGGGGAACAATCAGCCCCAGCATTTT. Its protein is CASSFGGNNQPQHF.